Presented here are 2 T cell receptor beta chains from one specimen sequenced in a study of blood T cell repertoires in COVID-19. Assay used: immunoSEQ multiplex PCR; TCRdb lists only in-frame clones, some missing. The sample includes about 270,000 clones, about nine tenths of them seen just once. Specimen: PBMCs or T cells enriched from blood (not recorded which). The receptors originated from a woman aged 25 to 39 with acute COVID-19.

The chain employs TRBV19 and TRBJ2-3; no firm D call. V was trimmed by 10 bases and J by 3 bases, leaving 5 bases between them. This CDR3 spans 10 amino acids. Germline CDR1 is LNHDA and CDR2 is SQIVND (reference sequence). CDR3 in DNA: TGTGCCACCCGGACAGATACGCAGTATTTT. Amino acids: CATRTDTQYF.

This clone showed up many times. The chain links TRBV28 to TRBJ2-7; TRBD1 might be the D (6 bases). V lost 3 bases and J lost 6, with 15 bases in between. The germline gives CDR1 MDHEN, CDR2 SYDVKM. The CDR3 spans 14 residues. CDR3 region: CASSFRKPQGEQYF. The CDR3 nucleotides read TGTGCCAGCAGTTTCCGCAAACCACAGGGCGAGCAGTACTTC.